One T cell receptor beta chain is described in this entry. The CDR3 is made up of 17 amino acids. Germline trimming cut 0 bases from V and 4 bases from J; bases unmatched to any gene: 11. CDR1 is LNHNV and CDR2 is YYDKDF in the germline V gene (reference sequence). The sample belongs to a study of blood T cell repertoires in COVID-19. Study-wide context: Samples taken during acute and convalescent COVID-19 were collected in the United States, Italy and Spain.

Assay: immunoSEQ multiplex PCR; the TCRdb copy retains only in-frame clones and omits some. The profile covers some 140,000 clones, with roughly 82% appearing a single time and about an eighth taken by the ten largest. The receptor comes from a man older than 75 with acute or convalescent COVID-19. The chain joins TRBV15 to TRBJ1-1, with TRBD1 identical over 7 bases. Sequenced sample: peripheral blood. The CDR3 bases are TGTGCCACCAGCAGAGATTTGATAGGGGGCAGTACCACTGAAGCTTTCTTT. It yields the protein CATSRDLIGGSTTEAFF. The variable domain in full, with the rest retrieved from reference TRBV15 and TRBJ1-1, is DAMVIQNPRYQVTQFGKPVTLSCSQTLNHNVMYWYQQKSSQAPKLLFHYYDKDFNNEADTPDNFQSRRPNTSFCFLDIRSPGLGDTAMYLCATSRDLIGGSTTEAFFGQGTRLTVV.